The source of this T cell receptor (beta chain) is a study of T cells in tumors after PD-1 blockade. CDR1 SGDLS and CDR2 YYNGEE come from the germline V gene. Trimming removed 6 bases from V and 0 bases from J, with 12 bases in between. The CDR3 has 14 amino acids. Method: immunoSEQ multiplex PCR; TCRdb's copy keeps in-frame clones and lacks some. The sample lists tens of thousands of clones, approximately 79% occurring once. The receptor's source is a human donor with advanced basal cell or squamous cell carcinoma (not recorded which). The chain recombines TRBV9 with TRBJ1-1; D gene uncertain. Sample: PBMCs, taken before anti-PD-1 therapy. CDR3 nucleotides: TGTGCCAGCAACCTAGGGAGCATGAACACTGAAGCTTTCTTT. Its protein is CASNLGSMNTEAFF. Full variable domain (outside the CDR3, taken from reference TRBV9 and TRBJ1-1): DSGVTQTPKHLITATGQRVTLRCSPRSGDLSVYWYQQSLDQGLQFLIQYYNGEERAKGNILERFSAQQFPDLHSELNLSSLELGDSALYFCASNLGSMNTEAFFGQGTRLTVV.